Following are 20 T cell receptor beta chains from one sample sequenced in a study of regulatory T cells in long-lasting Graves disease. Building the TCR beta libraries relied on iRepertoire HTBI primers, and CDR3 regions underwent Arm-PCR. TCRdb called the multiplex PCR reads again in MiXCR, with one record for every CDR3 protein. Of about 500,000 distinct CDR3 sequences in the sample, 15% to 20% were seen once. Described time point: newly diagnosed GD, antithyroid drugs for less than 3 months. Isolated PBMC RNA provided the starting material for the TCR library. This sample also appeared in a second study, on T cells in Graves' hyperthyroidism and ophthalmopathy.

The specimen comprised peripheral blood mononuclear cells (PBMCs), sampled at new diagnosis, from a patient treated with antithyroid drugs. These receptors were taken from a man aged 35-49 years with Graves disease.

Only a few counts were recorded for this clonotype. CDR3 coding DNA: TGTGCCAGCAGTAACAAGGGGACCAACAATGAGCAGTTCTTC. Residues: CASSNKGTNNEQFF. The chain links TRBV6-1 to TRBJ2-1; TRBD1 or TRBD2 may be the D gene (5 bases each). Germline V gives CDR1 MNHNS, CDR2 SASEGT. The CDR3 length is 14 residues. V lost 5 bases and J 5 bases, leaving 13 bases between the germline ends.

This clonotype was recorded at least ten times. This chain links TRBV12-3 or TRBV12-4 with TRBJ2-3; D might be TRBD2 (6 bases). V was shortened by 6 bases and J by 2 bases, with 15 bases between the two germline ends. The length of the CDR3 is 15 residues. The CDR3 DNA follows: TGTGCCAGCAGCTTGGGTGGCGGGAACACAGATACGCAGTATTTT. It codes for CASSLGGGNTDTQYF.

As to this clonotype: Since a much larger clone is just one base distant, this may be a read error. This chain links TRBV5-1 with TRBJ2-4, with 12 bases lining up with TRBD2. The tail of the sequence fits TRBJ2-1 better, so the J call may be wrong. The CDR3 consists of 15 residues. Germline V gene sequence: CDR1 SGHRS, CDR2 YFSETQ. In DNA form, the CDR3 reads TGCGCCAGCAGCTGGACTAGCGGGAAAAACGCTAAGCAGTTCTTC. Protein: CASSWTSGKNAKQFF.

This clonotype appeared many times. Its ends do not fully match the called genes, so a read error is possible. The chain joins TRBV5-1 to TRBJ2-2, with D uncertain. The CDR3 is made up of 14 amino acids. Germline-derived CDR1 and CDR2 are SGHRS and YFSETQ. The CDR3, as DNA: TGTGCCAGCAGCCTCCGACTTAACACCGGGGAGCTGTTTTTT. Translated, it gives CASSLRLNTGELFF.

This clonotype was seen more than once but under ten times. This chain links TRBV28 with TRBJ2-7; D unclear. Germline CDR1 MDHEN, CDR2 SYDVKM. There are 14 residues in the CDR3. V lost 3 bases, J lost 6 bases, and 15 bases lay in between. In nucleotides, the CDR3 is TGTGCCAGCAGTTTGTCCCCGGTTATGTTCGAGCAGTACTTC. Encoded protein: CASSLSPVMFEQYF.

This chain uses TRBV6-9 with TRBJ2-4; 8 positions match TRBD1. Per the germline V gene, CDR1 is MNHGY and CDR2 is SVAAGI. CDR3 length: 18 amino acids. Trimming cost V 4 bases and J 0 bases; bases outside gene matches: 11. The CDR3 loop reads CASSSTAGTGLAKNIQYF. Here the CDR3 DNA reads TGTGCCAGCAGTTCCACTGCCGGGACAGGACTAGCCAAAAACATTCAGTACTTC.

The chain recombines TRBV19 with TRBJ2-3; either TRBD1 or TRBD2 may supply D (5 bases each). V was shortened by 3 bases and J by 3 bases, with 10 bases between the two germline ends. The CDR3 totals 14 residues. Germline-derived CDR1 and CDR2 are LNHDA and SQIVND (reference sequence). CDR3 region: CASSIWGSTDTQYF. CDR3 sequence (DNA): TGTGCCAGTAGTATCTGGGGGAGTACAGATACGCAGTATTTT.

The chain employs TRBV20-1 and TRBJ1-1; no reliable D call. The V gene's germline CDR1 is DFQATT and CDR2 SNEGSKA (reference sequence). The CDR3 length is 13 residues. V gave up 0 bases and J gave up 8 bases, with 13 bases separating them. This chain's CDR3 is CSARDPGEGEAFF. As DNA, the CDR3 is TGCAGTGCTAGAGATCCAGGCGAAGGGGAAGCTTTCTTT.

This clonotype was counted ten times or more. V is TRBV7-3 and J is TRBJ1-1; 8 nucleotides line up with TRBD1. The CDR3 loop spans 12 amino acids. From germline, CDR1 is SGHTA and CDR2 FQGTGA. The V gene end was trimmed by 5 bases and the J gene end by 7 bases; junction bases not matched to a gene: 3. CDR3 in DNA: TGTGCCAGCAGCGCAACAGGGGGTGAAGCTTTCTTT. As protein: CASSATGGEAFF.

V usage is TRBV29-1 and J usage is TRBJ2-3, with a tentative D call TRBD2 (6 bases). CDR1 and CDR2 from the germline V gene are SQVTM and ANQGSEA. This CDR3 has 14 residues. V was pared by 7 bases and J by 5 bases, with 19 bases between. CDR3 in DNA: TGCAGCGCAAGGACTACCCTCCCCGGAGATACGCAGTATTTT. Residues: CSARTTLPGDTQYF.

V usage is TRBV12-3 or TRBV12-4 and J usage is TRBJ2-7; 9 positions agree with TRBD1. V lost 3 bases to trimming and J lost 1 base; unmatched junction nucleotides: 7. This CDR3 comprises 16 residues. In DNA form, the CDR3 reads TGTGCCAGCAGTTTCGGACAGGGGCCAATATCCTACGAGCAGTACTTC. This translates into CASSFGQGPISYEQYF.

Remarks on this clonotype: A far larger clone is just one base off, so this is likely a read error. The CDR3 region is CTSRPTTASGSYNEQFF. CDR3 sequence (DNA): TGTACCAGCAGACCTACGACTGCAAGCGGGTCCTACAATGAGCAGTTCTTC. The chain couples TRBV6-2 or TRBV6-3 to TRBJ2-1, with D perhaps TRBD2 (6 bases). The CDR3 is 17 amino acids. Germline CDR1 is MNHEY and CDR2 is SVGEGT.

A remark on this clonotype: A read error may explain this, as a much larger clone is one base away. This chain joins TRBV6-1 and TRBJ2-3, with 8 bases identical to TRBD1. With the DNA end fitting TRBJ2-1 better, the J assignment may be wrong. In germline, CDR1 is MNHNS, CDR2 SASEGT. The CDR3 has 15 residues. CDR3 DNA: TGTGCCAGCAGTCAAGGTGACAGGGGATGGGAGACCCAGTTCTTC. This encodes CASSQGDRGWETQFF.

This clonotype was seen at least ten times. The chain has TRBV6-1 and TRBJ2-5, with D possibly being TRBD1 or TRBD2 (5 bases each). Trimming shortened V by 6 bases and J by 2 bases, and 22 bases separated the two germline ends. CDR1 and CDR2 (germline): MNHNS, SASEGT. This CDR3 has 17 residues. The DNA for the CDR3 is TGTGCCAGCAGGATCAGCCCCGGGACGGATATACAAGAGACCCAGTACTTC. Translated: CASRISPGTDIQETQYF.

The genes are TRBV5-1 and TRBJ2-1, with 11 bases fitting TRBD2. Germline V lookup: CDR1 SGHRS, CDR2 YFSETQ. J lost 6 bases, V lost 2 bases, and 4 bases had no gene match. The CDR3 runs 15 residues. The CDR3 DNA sequence: TGCGCCAGCAGCTTCTTCGGACTAGCGGGCAATGAGCAGTTCTTC. It specifies CASSFFGLAGNEQFF.

With regard to this clonotype: A much larger clone differs from this one at a single base, so this may be a read error. CDR3 loop: CASSYQGFGNTIYF. In DNA form, the CDR3 reads TGCGCCAGCAGCTACCAGGGATTTGGAAACACCATATATTTT. The rearrangement links TRBV5-1 to TRBJ1-3, with a possible D match to TRBD1 (5 bases). Germline CDR1 and CDR2: SGHRS and YFSETQ. The V end was cut by 3 bases, the J end by 3 bases, with 10 bases between. CDR3 length: 14 amino acids. The full variable domain, completed using reference TRBV5-1 and TRBJ1-3, is KAGVTQTPRYLIKTRGQQVTLSCSPISGHRSVSWYQQTPGQGLQFLFEYFSETQRNKGNFPGRFSGRQFSNSRSEMNVSTLELGDSALYLCASSYQGFGNTIYFGEGSWLTVV.

This clonotype was found many times. This sequence joins TRBV30 and TRBJ1-5; no clear D. Germline assignment: CDR1 GTSNPN and CDR2 SVGIG (reference sequence). CDR3 size: 14 residues. The V end lost 4 bases, the J end lost 0 bases, and 10 bases lay between the germline ends. The CDR3: CAWTPGNSNQPQHF. CDR3 DNA: TGTGCCTGGACCCCGGGTAATAGCAATCAGCCCCAGCATTTT.

This clonotype turned up a few times. The chain employs TRBV28 and TRBJ2-6; the D gene is possibly TRBD1 (5 bases). The germline V gene encodes CDR1 MDHEN and CDR2 SYDVKM. The CDR3 loop spans 17 amino acids. V was trimmed by 6 bases and J by 2 bases, leaving 17 bases between them. DNA of the CDR3: TGTGCCAGCAGGCCTCAAGTTGGGGCCCCTGGGGCCAACGTCCTGACTTTC. As protein: CASRPQVGAPGANVLTF.

A few counts support this clonotype. CDR3 region: CSAPRVDREQFF. The CDR3 DNA reads TGCAGTGCCCCAAGGGTGGACCGCGAGCAGTTCTTC. The J gene is TRBJ2-1, the V gene TRBV20-1, with unresolved D. CDR1 DFQATT and CDR2 SNEGSKA come from the germline V gene (reference sequence). The ends were cut back, 6 bases at V and 10 bases at J, with 16 bases in the middle. The CDR3 sequence is 12 residues long.

The genes are TRBV5-1 and TRBJ1-5, with TRBD1 as a possible D gene (5 bases). Trimming cost V 0 bases and J 4 bases, with 11 bases left between them. Germline loops: CDR1 SGHRS, CDR2 YFSETQ. This CDR3 is 15 amino acids long. As DNA, the CDR3 is TGCGCCAGCAGCTTGGCGGGGGGGAGAAATCAGCCCCAGCATTTT. It translates to CASSLAGGRNQPQHF.